These 17 T cell receptor beta chains came from one sample sequenced in a study of T cell repertoires in cytomegalovirus infection. For these receptors, no antigen is known. From the reads, TCRdb called clonotypes with MiXCR, one entry per CDR3 protein. The data hold around 360,000 distinct CDR3 sequences, with 34% observed a single time. This specimen was cultured PBMCs, taken from culture after CMV antigen stimulation. These receptors all stem from a human donor in good health (CMV status not recorded). Some clones in this sample may be carry-over from other donors' samples.

The CDR3 is CASSSGRDRNGEQYF. CDR3 in DNA: TGCGCCAGCAGCTCGGGGAGGGACAGGAACGGCGAGCAGTACTTC. The chain employs TRBV5-1 and TRBJ2-7, with D maybe TRBD1 (8 bases). Germline assignment: CDR1 SGHRS and CDR2 YFSETQ. Trimming stripped 3 bases from V and 6 bases from J, with 19 bases between. CDR3 length: 15 amino acids.

This clonotype occurred a few times. The chain has TRBV19 and TRBJ2-1; TRBD2 is a possible D gene (5 bases). This CDR3 comprises 17 residues. V was cut by 3 bases and J by 0 bases, with 15 bases left in between. Germline-derived CDR1 and CDR2 are LNHDA and SQIVND (reference sequence). Written as DNA, the CDR3 is TGTGCCAGTAGTATGAAAAGCGGTAGAACCTCCTACAATGAGCAGTTCTTC. Encoded protein: CASSMKSGRTSYNEQFF.

The chain is built from TRBV11-3 and TRBJ2-3, with 8 nucleotides matching TRBD2. J was trimmed by 6 bases and V by 8 bases; bases with no gene match: 16. The CDR3 runs to 16 residues. Germline loops: CDR1 SGHNT, CDR2 YENEEA. The CDR3 sequence is CASSLGSGTLGDTQYF. The CDR3 nucleotides read TGTGCCAGCTCGTTGGGTAGCGGGACTTTGGGGGATACGCAGTATTTT.

This clonotype was seen more than once but under ten times. The gene calls are TRBV25-1 and TRBJ2-7; no reliable D call. Germline CDR1 reads MGHDK; CDR2 reads SYGVNS. Trimming took off 2 bases at V and 6 bases at J, with 20 bases between the two ends. This CDR3 region has 16 residues. The chain's CDR3 is CASSEIGSEPTIEQYV. CDR3 DNA sequence: TGTGCCAGCAGTGAAATCGGGTCGGAGCCCACCATCGAGCAGTACGTC.

The V and J genes are TRBV5-1 and TRBJ2-5, with D perhaps matching TRBD1 (5 bases). The germline V gene has CDR1 SGHRS and CDR2 YFSETQ. This CDR3 contains 15 residues. Trimming took off 0 bases at V and 4 bases at J, with 13 bases between the two ends. The CDR3 loop reads CASSLDRSQGETQYF. The CDR3 DNA is TGCGCCAGCAGCTTGGATCGGAGCCAGGGAGAGACCCAGTACTTC. Looking up the rest from reference TRBV5-1 and TRBJ2-5 gives the full variable domain: KAGVTQTPRYLIKTRGQQVTLSCSPISGHRSVSWYQQTPGQGLQFLFEYFSETQRNKGNFPGRFSGRQFSNSRSEMNVSTLELGDSALYLCASSLDRSQGETQYFGPGTRLLVL.

V usage is TRBV19 and J usage is TRBJ1-1; D gene ambiguous. This CDR3 contains 13 residues. Trimming removed 4 bases at V and 1 base at J, with 7 bases between. Germline CDR1 and CDR2: LNHDA and SQIVND (reference sequence). In DNA form, the CDR3 reads TGTGCCAGTAGTAGGGAGAGGAACACTGAAGCTTTCTTT. Translation: CASSRERNTEAFF.

This sequence joins TRBV19 and TRBJ1-1; D unresolved. V lost 3 bases to trimming and J lost 4 bases, with 9 bases between them. The germline V gene encodes CDR1 LNHDA and CDR2 SQIVND (reference sequence). This CDR3 contains 13 residues. The CDR3 sequence: CASSMVGPTEAFF. The CDR3 nucleotides read TGTGCCAGTAGTATGGTAGGCCCCACTGAAGCTTTCTTT.

Only a few counts were recorded for this clonotype. This chain links TRBV7-2 with TRBJ1-1; weak D call: TRBD1 (5 bases). Deletions cut 4 bases from V and 4 bases from J, with 16 bases between. The CDR3 is 15 residues long. Per germline, CDR1 SGHTA and CDR2 FQGNSA. The CDR3 DNA reads TGTGCCAGCAGCTCCCCCCCGGGGGGAGGCACTGAAGCTTTCTTT. It specifies CASSSPPGGGTEAFF.

As regards this clonotype: A read error may produce the germline difference seen at one junction end. This chain connects TRBV7-9 to TRBJ2-1; D may be TRBD2 (6 bases). CDR3 size: 16 residues. Germline V gives CDR1 SEHNR, CDR2 FQNEAQ (reference sequence). CDR3 sequence: CASSLPRVSTRASVQF. In nucleotides, the CDR3 is TGTGCCAGCAGCTTACCAAGGGTATCGACCCGGGCTAGCGTCCAATTC. Filled out from reference TRBV7-9 and TRBJ2-1, the complete variable domain reads DTGVSQNPRHKITKRGQNVTFRCDPISEHNRLYWYRQTLGQGPEFLTYFQNEAQLEKSRLLSDRFSAERPKGSFSTLEIQRTEQGDSAMYLCASSLPRVSTRASVQFGPGTRLTVL.

This clonotype has a handful of counts. The chain uses TRBV7-2 and TRBJ2-7; D may match TRBD1 or TRBD2 (5 bases each). With 1 base removed from V and 6 bases from J, the gap between germline ends came to 13 bases. Germline CDR1 and CDR2: SGHTA and FQGNSA. This CDR3 region has 14 residues. CDR3 protein: CASSLEGARGEQYF. The CDR3 DNA follows: TGTGCCAGCAGCTTAGAGGGAGCGAGGGGCGAGCAGTACTTC.

This clonotype was picked up a small number of times. V usage is TRBV27 and J usage is TRBJ2-7, with D uncertain. The germline V gene encodes CDR1 MNHEY and CDR2 SMNVEV (reference sequence). The CDR3 is made up of 12 amino acids. The germline V and J ends were trimmed by 3 bases and 3 bases, with 6 bases remaining between them. In DNA form, the CDR3 reads TGTGCCAGCAGTTTGTGGGGCTACGAGCAGTACTTC. Protein: CASSLWGYEQYF.

The sample holds a few counts of this clonotype. The V call is TRBV6-1, the J call TRBJ2-7, with 8 bases matching TRBD1. The ends lost 5 bases at V and 4 bases at J; junction bases unmatched: 10. Germline V gene data show CDR1 as MNHNS and CDR2 as SASEGT. This CDR3 region has 15 residues. CDR3 nucleotide sequence: TGTGCCAGCAGTCTAGGGACAGGCGGGCAGTACGAGCAGTACGTC. Its translation: CASSLGTGGQYEQYV.

There are many counts of this clonotype. The gene calls are TRBV7-2 and TRBJ1-3; D is perhaps TRBD1 (6 bases). The CDR3 has 17 amino acids. Between the trimmed V and J ends, which lost 5 bases and 0 bases, there was a span of 17 bases. CDR1 is SGHTA and CDR2 is FQGNSA in the germline V gene. CDR3 DNA sequence: TGTGCCAGCAGCCCCGAATTCGGACAGCCCTCTGGAAACACCATATATTTT. Residues: CASSPEFGQPSGNTIYF.

This clonotype was seen many times. The CDR3, as DNA: TGTGCCAGCAGCTTAGCGGGGACAGGGGGAAACATTCAGTACTTC. This codes for CASSLAGTGGNIQYF. V gene TRBV7-2 combines with J gene TRBJ2-4; 11 bases map to TRBD1. The V gene's germline CDR1 is SGHTA and CDR2 FQGNSA. This CDR3 spans 15 amino acids. V shed 0 bases and J 6 bases; nucleotides not matched to a gene: 1.

This chain links TRBV6-1 with TRBJ2-7, with TRBD1 identical over 7 bases. J was trimmed by 5 bases and V by 6 bases; bases with no gene match: 16. Germline V CDR1 and CDR2: MNHNS, SASEGT. The CDR3 covers 16 residues. The CDR3 DNA is TGTGCCAGCAGGCCTCGAGGACCGGGACAGATGGACGAGCAGTACTTC. Its translation: CASRPRGPGQMDEQYF.

This clonotype was counted ten times or more. This chain links TRBV7-8 with TRBJ2-2; 7 nucleotides align to TRBD1. Looked up from germline, CDR1 is SGHVS and CDR2 is FQNEAQ. Losses at the gene ends were 6 bases for V and 3 bases for J; bases not matched to a gene: 13. This CDR3 region has 17 residues. CDR3 sequence reads: CASSEGAIHFYTGELFF. The DNA of the CDR3 is TGTGCCAGCAGTGAGGGGGCGATCCACTTCTACACCGGGGAGCTGTTTTTT.

This clonotype was observed a handful of times. The chain carries TRBV6-5 and TRBJ2-1, with 11 nucleotides matching TRBD2. Germline CDR1 MNHEY, CDR2 SVGAGI. V was clipped by 2 bases and J by 9 bases; unmatched bases: 6. This CDR3 is built from 15 residues. The CDR3 is CASSYRSGRASEQFF. The CDR3 region has the DNA TGTGCCAGCAGTTACCGTAGCGGGAGGGCCAGTGAGCAGTTCTTC.